The 22 T cell receptor beta chains reported below all come from one sample, sequenced in a study of blood T cell repertoires in COVID-19. This table comes from immunoSEQ multiplex PCR, and its TCRdb copy is limited to in-frame clones, with some not included. The profile shows approximately 290,000 clones, roughly 91% of them singletons. What was sequenced was peripheral blood. The receptors were sampled from a man between 25 and 39 years old with acute or convalescent COVID-19.

A single count supports this clone. V gene TRBV28 combines with J gene TRBJ1-3; 9 nucleotides agree with TRBD1. The V and J ends lost 6 bases and 4 bases, in that order; junction bases with no gene match: 4. Germline values: CDR1 MDHEN, CDR2 SYDVKM. The CDR3 consists of 14 residues. This CDR3 reads CASRSTGGGNTIYF. The DNA for the CDR3 is TGTGCCAGCAGGTCGACAGGGGGAGGAAACACCATATATTTT.

The CDR3 spells CSARQVYEQYF. The CDR3 bases are TGCAGTGCTCGACAGGTTTACGAGCAGTACTTC. The chain uses TRBV20-1 and TRBJ2-7; possible D gene TRBD1, 6 bases. Trimming pared 5 bases from V and 4 bases from J, leaving 9 bases between. Germline CDR1 and CDR2: DFQATT and SNEGSKA (reference sequence). CDR3 size: 11 residues.

This CDR3 is CASSRAGDRTDTQYF. DNA for the CDR3: TGTGCCAGCAGTCGTGCGGGGGACCGCACAGATACGCAGTATTTT. The gene calls are TRBV5-6 and TRBJ2-3; TRBD2 matches at 7 bases. This CDR3 has 15 amino acids. Germline-derived CDR1 and CDR2 are SGHDT and YYEEEE. V was pared by 5 bases and J by 1 base, with 7 bases of the junction left unmatched. The variable domain in full, with the rest retrieved from reference TRBV5-6 and TRBJ2-3, is DAGVTQSPTHLIKTRGQQVTLRCSPKSGHDTVSWYQQALGQGPQFIFQYYEEEERQRGNFPDRFSGHQFPNYSSELNVNALLLGDSALYLCASSRAGDRTDTQYFGPGTRLTVL.

In its sample, this clone was seen once. The chain joins TRBV11-2 to TRBJ2-1, with 11 bases identical to TRBD2. Unmatched junction bases numbered 11, after V lost 6 bases and J lost 7 bases. The V gene's germline CDR1 is SGHAT and CDR2 FQNNGV. The CDR3 is 16 amino acids. The CDR3, as DNA: TGTGCCAGCAGACCCAGACTAGCGGGGCTTGAGAATGAGCAGTTCTTC. It codes for CASRPRLAGLENEQFF.

This sequence joins TRBV18 and TRBJ1-1; D gene unclear. The CDR3 contains 13 residues. V lost 7 bases, J lost 2 bases, and 11 bases lay in between. Germline assignment: CDR1 KGHSH and CDR2 LQKENI. In DNA form, the CDR3 reads TGTGCCAGCTTATTCGATAGAAACACTGAAGCTTTCTTT. Protein sequence: CASLFDRNTEAFF.

On this clone itself: In the same sample, other DNA sequences code for this CDR3. The chain has TRBV20-1 and TRBJ2-5, with a weak D call TRBD1 (6 bases). This CDR3 contains 11 residues. Trimming shortened V by 6 bases and J by 1 base, and 6 bases separated the two germline ends. Germline V gives CDR1 DFQATT, CDR2 SNEGSKA (reference sequence). In DNA form, the CDR3 reads TGCAGTGCCAGGGGCCAAGAGACCCAGTACTTC. Protein: CSARGQETQYF.

The chain joins TRBV11-2 to TRBJ2-1; a possible D gene is TRBD2 (5 bases). Trimming cost V 7 bases and J 0 bases, with 16 bases left between them. This CDR3 contains 16 residues. Germline-derived CDR1 and CDR2 are SGHAT and FQNNGV. CDR3 nucleotides: TGTGCCAGCAACGAGCGGTGGCTAGACTCCTACAATGAGCAGTTCTTC. It specifies CASNERWLDSYNEQFF.

This clone came up a few times. The genes are TRBV18 and TRBJ2-1; possibly TRBD2 for D (6 bases). V gave up 0 bases and J gave up 8 bases, with 17 bases separating them. The CDR3 extends over 16 amino acids. Germline V CDR1 and CDR2: KGHSH, LQKENI. The CDR3 loop reads CASSPPDPGRAYEQFF. The DNA for the CDR3 is TGTGCCAGCTCACCACCTGACCCCGGGAGAGCGTATGAGCAGTTCTTC.

The chain uses TRBV7-3 and TRBJ1-1, with D unresolved. V was pared by 4 bases and J by 10 bases, with 19 bases between. The CDR3 runs 14 residues. Germline CDR1 SGHTA, CDR2 FQGTGA. The CDR3 is CASSSKVGLGPAFF. CDR3 DNA: TGTGCCAGCAGCTCTAAAGTAGGACTCGGGCCAGCTTTCTTT.

The chain recombines TRBV19 with TRBJ1-6; no clear D. Germline V CDR1 and CDR2: LNHDA, SQIVND (reference sequence). V was clipped by 7 bases and J by 10 bases, with 26 bases between them. This CDR3 contains 17 residues. The CDR3 is CASTTVWADVNGSPLHF. DNA for the CDR3: TGTGCCAGTACCACCGTCTGGGCAGACGTAAATGGATCACCCCTCCACTTT.

J is TRBJ1-2 and V is TRBV28, with 8 bases fitting TRBD1. In germline, CDR1 is MDHEN, CDR2 SYDVKM. The CDR3 contains 16 residues. V was clipped by 2 bases and J by 4 bases; unmatched bases: 9. CDR3 protein: CASSLVVAGGGYGYTF. The CDR3 DNA follows: TGTGCCAGCAGTTTAGTCGTAGCAGGGGGCGGCTATGGCTACACCTTC.

The chain couples TRBV29-1 to TRBJ1-2; no reliable D call. Germline V gene lookup returns CDR1 SQVTM and CDR2 ANQGSEA. This CDR3 has 12 residues. V lost 4 bases and J lost 3, with 9 bases in between. CDR3 sequence: CSVGRSDYGYTF. The CDR3 DNA reads as TGCAGCGTTGGCCGATCAGACTATGGCTACACCTTC.

The chain joins TRBV19 to TRBJ2-7; 9 bases fit TRBD1. The CDR3 extends over 15 amino acids. In germline, CDR1 is LNHDA, CDR2 SQIVND (reference sequence). Losses at the gene ends were 3 bases for V and 5 bases for J; bases not matched to a gene: 8. CDR3 DNA sequence: TGTGCCAGTAGTATTGGGGACAGGGTTTCCCACGAGCAGTACTTC. Protein product: CASSIGDRVSHEQYF. Looking up the rest from reference TRBV19 and TRBJ2-7 gives the full variable domain: DGGITQSPKYLFRKEGQNVTLSCEQNLNHDAMYWYRQDPGQGLRLIYYSQIVNDFQKGDIAEGYSVSREKKESFPLTVTSAQKNPTAFYLCASSIGDRVSHEQYFGPGTRLTVT.

This sequence joins TRBV5-1 and TRBJ1-5, with D possibly TRBD1 on 5 matching bases. Trimming removed 4 bases from V and 0 bases from J, with 11 bases in between. From germline, CDR1 is SGHRS and CDR2 YFSETQ. CDR3 length equals 15 residues. The CDR3 region has the DNA TGCGCCAGCAGCCCCCAGGGTTTTAGCAATCAGCCCCAGCATTTT. Translated: CASSPQGFSNQPQHF.

V gene TRBV5-1 combines with J gene TRBJ2-3; the match to TRBD2 covers 9 bases. The CDR3 loop spans 16 amino acids. V shed 4 bases, J shed 4 bases, and the junction held 10 bases outside the gene matches. Germline loops: CDR1 SGHRS, CDR2 YFSETQ. CDR3 loop: CASSTSAGGGPDTQYF. The CDR3 nucleotides read TGCGCCAGCAGCACTTCAGCGGGGGGCGGGCCAGATACGCAGTATTTT.

The DNA of the CDR3 is TGTGCCTGGGGAGGCAGTTTCAATGAGCAGTTCTTC. Protein product: CAWGGSFNEQFF. This chain connects TRBV30 to TRBJ2-1; TRBD2 might be the D (5 bases). The V end was cut by 5 bases, the J end by 6 bases, with 11 bases between. CDR1 GTSNPN and CDR2 SVGIG come from the germline V gene (reference sequence). This CDR3 has 12 residues.

V usage is TRBV6-5 and J usage is TRBJ1-2; TRBD1 might be the D (5 bases). The CDR3 spans 14 residues. Germline V gene sequence: CDR1 MNHEY, CDR2 SVGAGI. V lost 1 base, J lost 3 bases, and 9 bases lay in between. CDR3 sequence reads: CASSYWGGDYGYTF. CDR3 DNA sequence: TGTGCCAGCAGTTACTGGGGGGGGGACTATGGCTACACCTTC.

The gene calls are TRBV6-5 and TRBJ1-2, with 8 positions matching TRBD1. Germline CDR1 is MNHEY and CDR2 is SVGAGI. The V gene end was trimmed by 5 bases and the J gene end by 4 bases; junction bases not matched to a gene: 3. The CDR3 has 13 amino acids. DNA of the CDR3: TGTGCCAGCAGTCGACAGGGGACCTATGGCTACACCTTC. It yields the protein CASSRQGTYGYTF.

V is TRBV27 and J is TRBJ1-2, with 8 bases that match TRBD1. This CDR3 contains 13 residues. CDR1 and CDR2 from the germline V gene are MNHEY and SMNVEV (reference sequence). Losses at the gene ends were 11 bases for V and 4 bases for J; bases not matched to a gene: 9. The DNA for the CDR3 is TGTGCCTCTCGCATCGGGACAGGCTATGGCTACACCTTC. Translated: CASRIGTGYGYTF.

This chain joins TRBV7-3 and TRBJ2-1; D possibly corresponds to TRBD1 (6 bases). CDR1 and CDR2 (germline): SGHTA, FQGTGA. The CDR3 extends over 13 amino acids. The V end lost 4 bases, the J end lost 7 bases, and 11 bases lay between the germline ends. CDR3 coding DNA: TGTGCCAGCAGCTATTTCAGGGGTAATGAGCAGTTCTTC. Translating gives CASSYFRGNEQFF.

J is TRBJ1-1 and V is TRBV7-6, with D maybe TRBD1 (5 bases). The V end was cut by 1 base, the J end by 1 base, with 10 bases between. The CDR3 has 15 residues. The germline V gene encodes CDR1 SGHVS and CDR2 FNYEAQ. The CDR3 loop reads CASSLGVGQNTEAFF. In nucleotides, the CDR3 is TGTGCCAGCAGCTTAGGTGTAGGACAGAACACTGAAGCTTTCTTT.

The chain links TRBV14 to TRBJ1-2; D ambiguous. The CDR3 loop spans 14 amino acids. Trimming shortened V by 3 bases and J by 4 bases, and 12 bases separated the two germline ends. From germline, CDR1 is SGHDN and CDR2 FVKESK. CDR3 loop: CASSQRDGFYGYTF. Written as DNA, the CDR3 is TGTGCCAGCAGCCAGAGAGACGGGTTCTATGGCTACACCTTC. Full variable domain (remainder filled in from reference TRBV14 and TRBJ1-2): EAGVTQFPSHSVIEKGQTVTLRCDPISGHDNLYWYRRVMGKEIKFLLHFVKESKQDESGMPNNRFLAERTGGTYSTLKVQPAELEDSGVYFCASSQRDGFYGYTFGSGTRLTVV.